A single sample is the source of the 20 T cell receptor beta chains below, sequenced in a study of cytomegalovirus exposure and HLA in healthy donors. The PCR was carried out with 60 Vbeta primers and 13 Jbeta primers. Assay used: immunoSEQ multiplex PCR; TCRdb lists only in-frame clones, some missing. The sample lists around 190,000 clones, over 75% occurring once. Sequencing input: PBMCs. Receptors originate from a woman aged 25 to 39 in good health and CMV-seronegative.

The V and J genes are TRBV15 and TRBJ2-7, with a possible D match to TRBD2 (5 bases). Germline V lookup: CDR1 LNHNV, CDR2 YYDKDF (reference sequence). CDR3 length: 13 amino acids. V was clipped by 5 bases and J by 3 bases, with 11 bases between them. In DNA form, the CDR3 reads TGTGCCACCAGCCTAACCCGGGGCTACGAGCAGTACTTC. This gives the protein CATSLTRGYEQYF.

The chain joins TRBV7-3 to TRBJ2-3, with TRBD2 matching 9 bases. Germline assignment: CDR1 SGHTA and CDR2 FQGTGA. The CDR3 has 16 residues. J lost 0 bases, V lost 5 bases, and 6 bases had no gene match. The CDR3 DNA sequence: TGTGCCAGCAGCGCGGGACTAGCCAGGAGCACAGATACGCAGTATTTT. This sequence encodes CASSAGLARSTDTQYF.

Regarding this clone: One end of the junction is discordant with germline, which a read error may explain. Distinct nucleotide sequences in the sample also encode this CDR3. This chain joins TRBV11-2 and TRBJ1-5; the D is unclear. The germline V gene has CDR1 SGHAT and CDR2 FQNNGV. This CDR3 region has 15 residues. The CDR3 spells CASSPAAGSNQPQHF. The CDR3 bases are TGTGCCAGCAGCCCCGCTGCGGGTAGCAATCAGCCCCAGCATTTC. Full variable domain (rest looked up from reference TRBV11-2 and TRBJ1-5): EAGVAQSPRYKIIEKRQSVAFWCNPISGHATLYWYQQILGQGPKLLIQFQNNGVVDDSQLPKDRFSAERLKGVDSTLKIQPAKLEDSAVYLCASSPAAGSNQPQHFGDGTRLSIL.

This clone has only a few counts. The chain uses TRBV2 and TRBJ2-7; D remains unclear. The CDR3 is made up of 11 amino acids. With 6 bases removed from V and 3 bases from J, the gap between germline ends came to 6 bases. CDR1 SNHLY and CDR2 FYNNEI come from the germline V gene. The CDR3 DNA follows: TGTGCCAGCAGCTTCAGCTACGAGCAGTACTTC. This codes for CASSFSYEQYF.

This chain links TRBV30 with TRBJ2-1; D perhaps matches TRBD2 (6 bases). The CDR3 length is 12 residues. V was pared by 5 bases and J by 2 bases, with 7 bases between. CDR1 is GTSNPN and CDR2 is SVGIG in the germline V gene (reference sequence). The CDR3 DNA reads TGTGCCTGGGCGGGACCCTACAATGAGCAGTTCTTC. This gives the protein CAWAGPYNEQFF.

The V call is TRBV4-2, the J call TRBJ2-1; TRBD2 agrees at 11 bases. The J segment lost 1 base and the V segment lost 1 base, leaving 6 bases of the junction unmatched. This CDR3 region has 18 residues. CDR1 is LGHNA, CDR2 YNFKEQ, per germline. The CDR3 region has the DNA TGTGCCAGCAGCCAAGTACTAGCGGGAGAGGCGTCCTACAATGAGCAGTTCTTC. Residues: CASSQVLAGEASYNEQFF.

V gene TRBV30 combines with J gene TRBJ1-3, with 8 bases fitting TRBD1. This CDR3 has 14 residues. V lost 7 bases to trimming and J lost 0 bases; unmatched junction nucleotides: 5. Germline loops: CDR1 GTSNPN, CDR2 SVGIG (reference sequence). Here the CDR3 DNA reads TGTGCCTACGGACAGGGATTCTCTGGAAACACCATATATTTT. This encodes CAYGQGFSGNTIYF.

The chain has TRBV12-5 and TRBJ1-6; the D is unclear. Germline values: CDR1 LGHNT, CDR2 FRNRAP. This CDR3 spans 12 amino acids. The ends were cut back, 5 bases at V and 7 bases at J, with 6 bases in the middle. The DNA for the CDR3 is TGTGCTAGTGGTCTAAACAATTCACCCCTCCACTTT. The encoded protein is CASGLNNSPLHF.

This rearrangement joins TRBV30 to TRBJ1-2; 8 bases fit TRBD1. In germline, CDR1 is GTSNPN, CDR2 SVGIG (reference sequence). Trimming at V came to 0 bases and at J to 0 bases, leaving 9 bases not matched to a gene. The CDR3 is 17 residues long. CDR3 region: CAWSVRGGQVANYGYTF. DNA for the CDR3: TGTGCCTGGAGTGTACGTGGGGGACAGGTAGCTAACTATGGCTACACCTTC. The whole variable domain, filled in from reference TRBV30 and TRBJ1-2, reads SQTIHQWPATLVQPVGSPLSLECTVEGTSNPNLYWYRQAAGRGLQLLFYSVGIGQISSEVPQNLSASRPQDRQFILSSKKLLLSDSGFYLCAWSVRGGQVANYGYTFGSGTRLTVV.

The chain carries TRBV5-4 and TRBJ2-1, with 11 bases aligning to TRBD2. This CDR3 region has 17 residues. Germline V gives CDR1 SGHNT, CDR2 YYREEE (reference sequence). The V gene end was trimmed by 4 bases and the J gene end by 6 bases; junction bases not matched to a gene: 12. The CDR3 loop is CASSRLTSGSRFNEQFF. The CDR3, as DNA: TGTGCCAGCAGCCGACTTACTAGCGGGAGCCGGTTCAATGAGCAGTTCTTC. The full variable domain, in which reference TRBV5-4 and TRBJ2-1 provide the parts outside the CDR3, is ETGVTQSPTHLIKTRGQQVTLRCSSQSGHNTVSWYQQALGQGPQFIFQYYREEENGRGNFPPRFSGLQFPNYSSELNVNALELDDSALYLCASSRLTSGSRFNEQFFGPGTRLTVL.

The chain carries TRBV5-1 and TRBJ1-1, with D maybe TRBD1 (6 bases). CDR1 and CDR2 (germline): SGHRS, YFSETQ. The CDR3 totals 16 residues. Trimming left V 3 bases short and J 3 bases short, with 18 bases between. The DNA for the CDR3 is TGCGCCAGCAGCTCCCCGGCGGGGGGGGCGTACACTGAAGCTTTCTTT. It codes for CASSSPAGGAYTEAFF.

The CDR3 DNA follows: TGTGCCAGTAGTCAAGGACAGGCTCACAGTGGCTACACCTTC. Protein product: CASSQGQAHSGYTF. The chain joins TRBV19 to TRBJ1-2; the match to TRBD1 covers 7 bases. The V segment lost 5 bases and the J segment 7 bases; nucleotides outside the gene matches: 10. Germline V lookup: CDR1 LNHDA, CDR2 SQIVND (reference sequence). The CDR3 length is 14 residues.

The rearrangement joins TRBV18 to TRBJ2-7; 9 bases match TRBD1. With V trimmed by 2 bases and J by 3 bases, 5 bases remained unmatched. CDR1 and CDR2 (germline): KGHSH, LQKENI. The CDR3 contains 15 residues. This CDR3 is CASSPGTGIIYEQYF. The CDR3 nucleotides read TGTGCCAGCTCACCAGGGACAGGGATAATCTACGAGCAGTACTTC.

The chain employs TRBV10-3 and TRBJ2-1, with 8 bases lining up with TRBD2. V shed 11 bases and J 5 bases; nucleotides not matched to a gene: 11. This CDR3 region has 14 residues. The germline V gene encodes CDR1 ENHRY and CDR2 SYGVKD. CDR3 amino acids: CASTRTSLNNEQFF. The CDR3 nucleotides are TGTGCCTCCACCCGGACTAGCCTAAACAATGAGCAGTTCTTC.

This chain joins TRBV6-4 and TRBJ2-7; 9 bases are shared with TRBD1. The CDR3 consists of 15 residues. Germline V CDR1 and CDR2: MRHNA, SNTAGT. V gave up 4 bases and J gave up 4 bases; unmatched junction bases: 8. In nucleotides, the CDR3 is TGTGCCAGCAGTGGGAAGACAGGGGGTAGTTACGAGCAGTACTTC. Protein: CASSGKTGGSYEQYF.

The rearrangement joins TRBV4-1 to TRBJ1-5; D call uncertain. Between the trimmed V and J ends, which lost 0 bases and 9 bases, there was a span of 15 bases. CDR1 and CDR2 from the germline V gene are MGHRA and YSYEKL. This CDR3 contains 15 residues. The CDR3 here is CASSQDGEELWPQHF. The CDR3 DNA is TGCGCCAGCAGCCAAGATGGAGAGGAGCTCTGGCCCCAGCATTTT.

The CDR3 loop reads CASSGEIPYGYTF. CDR3 DNA sequence: TGTGCCAGCAGTGGGGAGATACCCTATGGCTACACCTTC. This chain links TRBV2 with TRBJ1-2; D uncertain. In germline, CDR1 is SNHLY, CDR2 FYNNEI. The V gene lost 4 bases and the J gene lost 4 bases, with 10 bases spanning the gap. The CDR3 is 13 amino acids.

The V gene is TRBV7-8, the J gene TRBJ2-7, with D maybe TRBD2 (5 bases). Deletions cut 1 base from V and 3 bases from J, with 10 bases between. This CDR3 has 14 amino acids. Germline CDR1 SGHVS, CDR2 FQNEAQ. The CDR3 bases are TGTGCCAGCAGCTTAGGCTCCCGGGGCTACGAGCAGTACTTC. Translating gives CASSLGSRGYEQYF.

A single count supports this clone. The gene calls are TRBV9 and TRBJ2-7, with 12 bases matching TRBD2. CDR1 is SGDLS, CDR2 YYNGEE, per germline. CDR3 length: 16 residues. V was clipped by 0 bases and J by 2 bases; unmatched bases: 3. CDR3 in amino acids: CASSVAGLAGTYEQYF. The DNA of the CDR3 is TGTGCCAGCAGCGTAGCCGGACTAGCGGGGACCTACGAGCAGTACTTC.

This clone occurred once. This sequence joins TRBV7-2 and TRBJ2-1; no clear D gene. V lost 8 bases to trimming and J lost 4 bases, with 12 bases between them. CDR1 and CDR2 from the germline V gene are SGHTA and FQGNSA. The CDR3 totals 13 residues. The CDR3 nucleotides are TGTGCCAGCCAGACATGGGCGTACAATGAGCAGTTCTTC. It encodes CASQTWAYNEQFF.